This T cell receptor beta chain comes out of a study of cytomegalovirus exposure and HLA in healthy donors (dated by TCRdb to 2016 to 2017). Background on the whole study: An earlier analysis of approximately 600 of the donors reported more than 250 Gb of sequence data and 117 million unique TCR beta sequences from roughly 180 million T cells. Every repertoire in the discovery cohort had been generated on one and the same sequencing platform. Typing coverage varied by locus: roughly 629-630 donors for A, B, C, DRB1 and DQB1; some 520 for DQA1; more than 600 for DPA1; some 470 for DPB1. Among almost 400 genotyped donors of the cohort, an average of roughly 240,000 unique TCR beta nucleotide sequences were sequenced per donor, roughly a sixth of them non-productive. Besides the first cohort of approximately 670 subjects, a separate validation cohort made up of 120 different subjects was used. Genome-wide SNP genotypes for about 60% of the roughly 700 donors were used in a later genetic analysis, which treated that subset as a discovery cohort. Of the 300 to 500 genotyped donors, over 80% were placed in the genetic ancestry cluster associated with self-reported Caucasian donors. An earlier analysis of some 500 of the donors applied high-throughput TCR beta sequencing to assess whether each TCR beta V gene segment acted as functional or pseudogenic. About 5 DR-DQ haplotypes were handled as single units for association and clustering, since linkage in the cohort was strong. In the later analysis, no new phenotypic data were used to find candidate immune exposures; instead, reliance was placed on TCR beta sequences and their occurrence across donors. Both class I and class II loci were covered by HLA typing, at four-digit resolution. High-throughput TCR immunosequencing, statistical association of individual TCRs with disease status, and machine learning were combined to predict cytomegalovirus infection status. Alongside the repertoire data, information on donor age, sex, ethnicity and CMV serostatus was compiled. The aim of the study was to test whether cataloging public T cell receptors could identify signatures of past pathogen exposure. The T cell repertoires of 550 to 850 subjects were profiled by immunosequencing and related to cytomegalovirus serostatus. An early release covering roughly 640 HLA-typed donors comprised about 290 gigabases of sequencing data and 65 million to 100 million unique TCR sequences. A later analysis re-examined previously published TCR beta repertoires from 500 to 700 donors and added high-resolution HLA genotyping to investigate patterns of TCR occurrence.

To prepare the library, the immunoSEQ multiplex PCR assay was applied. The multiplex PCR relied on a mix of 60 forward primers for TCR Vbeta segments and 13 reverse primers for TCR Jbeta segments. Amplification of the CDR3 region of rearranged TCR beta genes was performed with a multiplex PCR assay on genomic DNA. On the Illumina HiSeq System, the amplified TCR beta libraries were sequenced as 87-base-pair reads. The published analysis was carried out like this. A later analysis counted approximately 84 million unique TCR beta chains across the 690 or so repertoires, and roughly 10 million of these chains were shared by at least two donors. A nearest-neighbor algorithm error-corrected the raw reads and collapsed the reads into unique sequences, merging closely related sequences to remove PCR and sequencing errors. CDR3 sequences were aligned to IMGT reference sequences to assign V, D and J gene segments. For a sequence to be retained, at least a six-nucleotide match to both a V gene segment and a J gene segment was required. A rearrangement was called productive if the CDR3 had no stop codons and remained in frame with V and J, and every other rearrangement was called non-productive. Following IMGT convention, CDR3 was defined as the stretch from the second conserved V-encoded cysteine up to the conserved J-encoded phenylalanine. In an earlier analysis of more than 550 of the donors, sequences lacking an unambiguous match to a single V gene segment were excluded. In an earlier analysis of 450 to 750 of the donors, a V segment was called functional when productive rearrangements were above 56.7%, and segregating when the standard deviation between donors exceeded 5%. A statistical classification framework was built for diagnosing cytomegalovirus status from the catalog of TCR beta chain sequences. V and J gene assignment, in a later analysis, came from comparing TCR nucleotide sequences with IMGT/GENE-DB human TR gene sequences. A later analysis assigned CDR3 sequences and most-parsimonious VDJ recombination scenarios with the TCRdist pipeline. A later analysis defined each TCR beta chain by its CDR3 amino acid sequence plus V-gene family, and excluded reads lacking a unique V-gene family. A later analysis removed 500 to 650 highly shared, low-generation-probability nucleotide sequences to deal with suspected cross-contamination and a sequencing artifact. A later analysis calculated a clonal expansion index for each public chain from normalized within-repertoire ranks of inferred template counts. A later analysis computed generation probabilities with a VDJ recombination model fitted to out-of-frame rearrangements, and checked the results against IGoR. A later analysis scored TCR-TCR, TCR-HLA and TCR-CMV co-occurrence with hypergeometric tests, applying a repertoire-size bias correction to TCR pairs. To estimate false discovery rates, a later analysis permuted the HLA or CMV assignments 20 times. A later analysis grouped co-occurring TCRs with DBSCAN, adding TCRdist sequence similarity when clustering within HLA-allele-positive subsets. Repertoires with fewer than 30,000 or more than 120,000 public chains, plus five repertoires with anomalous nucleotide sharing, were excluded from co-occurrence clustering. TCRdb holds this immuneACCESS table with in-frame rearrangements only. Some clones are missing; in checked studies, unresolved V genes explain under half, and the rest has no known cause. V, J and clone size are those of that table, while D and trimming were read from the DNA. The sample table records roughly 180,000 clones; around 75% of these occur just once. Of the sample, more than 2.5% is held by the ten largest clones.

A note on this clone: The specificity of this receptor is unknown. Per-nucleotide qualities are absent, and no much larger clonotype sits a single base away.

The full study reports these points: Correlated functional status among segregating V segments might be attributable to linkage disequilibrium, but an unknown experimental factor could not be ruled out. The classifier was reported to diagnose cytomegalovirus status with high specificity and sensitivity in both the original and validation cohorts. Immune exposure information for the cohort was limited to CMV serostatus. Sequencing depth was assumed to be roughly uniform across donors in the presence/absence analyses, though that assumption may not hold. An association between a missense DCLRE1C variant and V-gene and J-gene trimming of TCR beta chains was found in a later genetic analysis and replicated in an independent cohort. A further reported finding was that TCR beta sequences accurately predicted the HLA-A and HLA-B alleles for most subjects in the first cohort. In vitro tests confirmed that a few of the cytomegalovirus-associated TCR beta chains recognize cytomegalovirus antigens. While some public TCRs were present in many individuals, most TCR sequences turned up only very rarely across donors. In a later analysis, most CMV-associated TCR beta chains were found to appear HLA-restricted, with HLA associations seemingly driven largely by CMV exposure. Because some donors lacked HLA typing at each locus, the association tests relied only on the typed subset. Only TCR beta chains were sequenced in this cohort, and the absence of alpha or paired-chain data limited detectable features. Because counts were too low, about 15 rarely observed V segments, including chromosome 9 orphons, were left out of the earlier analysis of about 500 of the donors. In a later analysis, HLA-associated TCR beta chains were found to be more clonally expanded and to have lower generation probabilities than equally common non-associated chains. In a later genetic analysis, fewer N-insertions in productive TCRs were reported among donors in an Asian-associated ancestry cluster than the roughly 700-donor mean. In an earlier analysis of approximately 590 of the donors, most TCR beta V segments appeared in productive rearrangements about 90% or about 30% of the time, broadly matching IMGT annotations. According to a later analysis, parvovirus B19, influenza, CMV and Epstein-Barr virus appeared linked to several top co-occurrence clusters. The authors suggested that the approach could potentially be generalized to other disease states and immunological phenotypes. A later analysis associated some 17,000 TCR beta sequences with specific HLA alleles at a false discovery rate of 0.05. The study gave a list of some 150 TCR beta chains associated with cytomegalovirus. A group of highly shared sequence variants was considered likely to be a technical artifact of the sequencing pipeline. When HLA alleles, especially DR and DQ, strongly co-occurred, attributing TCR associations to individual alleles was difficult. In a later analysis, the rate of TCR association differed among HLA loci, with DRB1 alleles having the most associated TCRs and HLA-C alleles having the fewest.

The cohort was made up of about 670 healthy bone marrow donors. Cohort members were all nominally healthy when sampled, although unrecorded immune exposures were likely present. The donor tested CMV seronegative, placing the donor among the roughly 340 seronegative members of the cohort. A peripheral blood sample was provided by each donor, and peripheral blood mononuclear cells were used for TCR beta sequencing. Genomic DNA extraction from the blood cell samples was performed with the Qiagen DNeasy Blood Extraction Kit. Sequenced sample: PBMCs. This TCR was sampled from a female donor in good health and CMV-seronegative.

CDR3 sequence: CASRGQYLADTQYF. In nucleotides, the sequence is TGTGCCAGCCGCGGACAGTATCTTGCAGATACGCAGTATTTT. The chain is encoded by TRBV6-1 joined to TRBJ2-3; the best D guess is TRBD1, with 6 bases matching. The CDR3 runs 14 residues from the cysteine to the phenylalanine. Of all the DNA, just the CDR3 is kept, 42 bases in frame from base 1. V and J lose 8 bases and 4 bases, and a span of 16 bases separates them. In the germline V gene, CDR1 corresponds to MNHNS and CDR2 to SASEGT.